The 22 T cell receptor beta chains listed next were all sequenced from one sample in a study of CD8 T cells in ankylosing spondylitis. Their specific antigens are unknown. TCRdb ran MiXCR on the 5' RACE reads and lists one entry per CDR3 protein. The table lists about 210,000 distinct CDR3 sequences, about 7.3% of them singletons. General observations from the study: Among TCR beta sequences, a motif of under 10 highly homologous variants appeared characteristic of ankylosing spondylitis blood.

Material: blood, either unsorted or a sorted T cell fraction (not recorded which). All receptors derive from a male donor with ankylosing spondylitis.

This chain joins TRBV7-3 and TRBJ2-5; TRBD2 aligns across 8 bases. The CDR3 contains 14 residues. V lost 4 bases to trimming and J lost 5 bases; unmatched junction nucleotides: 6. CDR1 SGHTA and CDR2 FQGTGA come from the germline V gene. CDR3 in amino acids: CASSYGGALETQYF. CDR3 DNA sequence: TGTGCCAGCAGCTACGGGGGGGCCCTCGAGACCCAGTACTTC. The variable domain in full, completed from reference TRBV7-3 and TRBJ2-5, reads GAGVSQTPSNKVTEKGKYVELRCDPISGHTALYWYRQSLGQGPEFLIYFQGTGAADDSGLPNDRFFAVRPEGSVSTLKIQRTERGDSAVYLCASSYGGALETQYFGPGTRLLVL.

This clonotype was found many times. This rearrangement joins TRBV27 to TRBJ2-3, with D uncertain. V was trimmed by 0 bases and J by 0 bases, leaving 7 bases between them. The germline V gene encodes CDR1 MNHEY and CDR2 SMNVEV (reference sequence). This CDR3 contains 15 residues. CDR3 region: CASSLSYGSTDTQYF. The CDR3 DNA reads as TGTGCCAGCAGTTTATCGTACGGGAGCACAGATACGCAGTATTTT.

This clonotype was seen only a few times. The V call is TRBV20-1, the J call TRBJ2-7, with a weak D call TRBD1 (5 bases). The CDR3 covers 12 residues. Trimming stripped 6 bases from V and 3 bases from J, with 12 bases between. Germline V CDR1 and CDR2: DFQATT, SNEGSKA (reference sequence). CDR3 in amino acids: CSAKLQGYEQYF. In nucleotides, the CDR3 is TGCAGTGCCAAGCTCCAGGGCTACGAGCAGTACTTC.

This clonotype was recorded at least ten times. CDR3 in DNA: TGCAGTGTCAAAACGACTAGCGGGTCGGTTCGCTCCTACGAGCAGTACTTC. Its protein is CSVKTTSGSVRSYEQYF. The J gene is TRBJ2-7, the V gene TRBV20-1, with 10 bases lining up with TRBD2. CDR1 is DFQATT and CDR2 is SNEGSKA in the germline V gene (reference sequence). CDR3 length: 17 amino acids. Trimming at V came to 7 bases and at J to 0 bases, leaving 15 bases not matched to a gene.

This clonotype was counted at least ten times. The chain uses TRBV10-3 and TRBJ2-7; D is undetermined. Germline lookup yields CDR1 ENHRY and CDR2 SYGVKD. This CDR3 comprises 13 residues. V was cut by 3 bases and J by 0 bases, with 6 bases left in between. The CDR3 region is CAISDEVSYEQYF. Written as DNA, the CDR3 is TGTGCCATCAGTGATGAAGTCTCCTACGAGCAGTACTTC.

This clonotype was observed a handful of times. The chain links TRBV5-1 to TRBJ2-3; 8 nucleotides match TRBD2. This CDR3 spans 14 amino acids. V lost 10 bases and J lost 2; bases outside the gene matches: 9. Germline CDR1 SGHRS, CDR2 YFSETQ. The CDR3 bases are TGCGCCTTAATGCGGACTAGCAACACAGATACGCAGTATTTT. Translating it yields CALMRTSNTDTQYF.

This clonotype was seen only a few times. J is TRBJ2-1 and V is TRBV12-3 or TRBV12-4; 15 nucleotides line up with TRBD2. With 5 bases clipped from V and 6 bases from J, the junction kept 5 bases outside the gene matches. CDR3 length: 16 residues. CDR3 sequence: CASSPGTSGRFNEQFF. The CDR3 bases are TGTGCCAGCAGTCCCGGGACTAGCGGGAGGTTCAATGAGCAGTTCTTC.

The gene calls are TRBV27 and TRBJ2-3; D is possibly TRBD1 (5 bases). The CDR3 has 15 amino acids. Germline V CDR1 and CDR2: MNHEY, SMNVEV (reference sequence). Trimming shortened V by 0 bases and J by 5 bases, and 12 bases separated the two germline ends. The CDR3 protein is CASSLSLRVIDTQYF. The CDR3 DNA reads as TGTGCCAGCAGTTTATCCCTCAGGGTTATAGATACGCAGTATTTT.

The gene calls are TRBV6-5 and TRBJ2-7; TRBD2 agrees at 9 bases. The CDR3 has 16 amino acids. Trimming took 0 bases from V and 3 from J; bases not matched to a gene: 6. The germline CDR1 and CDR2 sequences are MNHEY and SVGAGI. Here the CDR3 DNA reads TGTGCCAGCAGTTACTCTCCTAGCGGGAAACACTACGAGCAGTACTTC. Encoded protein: CASSYSPSGKHYEQYF.

CDR3 DNA: TGTGCCAGCAGTTGGTCGGTGAACACCATATATTTT. It codes for CASSWSVNTIYF. The chain employs TRBV28 and TRBJ1-3; D is undetermined. CDR3 length: 12 amino acids. V was clipped by 4 bases and J by 7 bases, with 8 bases between them. CDR1 and CDR2 (germline): MDHEN, SYDVKM.

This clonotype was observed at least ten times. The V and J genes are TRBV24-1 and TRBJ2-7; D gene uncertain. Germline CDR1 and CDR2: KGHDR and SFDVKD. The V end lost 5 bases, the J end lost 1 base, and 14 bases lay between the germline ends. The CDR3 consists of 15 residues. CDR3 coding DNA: TGTGCCACCAGTGTAAGCGTTGGTGGTTCCTACGAGCAGTACTTC. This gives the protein CATSVSVGGSYEQYF.

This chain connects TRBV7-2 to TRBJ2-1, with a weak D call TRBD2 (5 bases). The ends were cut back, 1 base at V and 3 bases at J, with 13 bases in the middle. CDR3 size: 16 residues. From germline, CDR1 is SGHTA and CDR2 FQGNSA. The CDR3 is CASSLEWQRIYNEQFF. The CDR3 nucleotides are TGTGCCAGCAGCTTAGAATGGCAGCGGATCTACAATGAGCAGTTCTTC.

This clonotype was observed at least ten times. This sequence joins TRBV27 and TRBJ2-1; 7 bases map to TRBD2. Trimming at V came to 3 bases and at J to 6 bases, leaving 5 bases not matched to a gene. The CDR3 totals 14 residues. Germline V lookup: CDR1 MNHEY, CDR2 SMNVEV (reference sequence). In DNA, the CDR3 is TGTGCCAGCAGTTTGAGGACTAGTAGCAATGAGCAGTTCTTC. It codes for CASSLRTSSNEQFF.

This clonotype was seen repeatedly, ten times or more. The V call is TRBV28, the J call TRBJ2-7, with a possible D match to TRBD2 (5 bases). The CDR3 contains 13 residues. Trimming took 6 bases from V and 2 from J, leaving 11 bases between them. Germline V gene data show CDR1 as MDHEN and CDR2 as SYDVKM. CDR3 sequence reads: CASSNRLTYEQYF. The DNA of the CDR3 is TGTGCCAGCAGCAATCGACTAACCTACGAGCAGTACTTC.

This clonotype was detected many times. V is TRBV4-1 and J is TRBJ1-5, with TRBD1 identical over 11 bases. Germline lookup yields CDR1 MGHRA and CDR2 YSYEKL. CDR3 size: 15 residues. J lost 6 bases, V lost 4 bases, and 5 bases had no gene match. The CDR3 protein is CASSPRDRGTQPQHF. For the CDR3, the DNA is TGCGCCAGCAGCCCACGGGACAGGGGGACTCAGCCCCAGCATTTT.

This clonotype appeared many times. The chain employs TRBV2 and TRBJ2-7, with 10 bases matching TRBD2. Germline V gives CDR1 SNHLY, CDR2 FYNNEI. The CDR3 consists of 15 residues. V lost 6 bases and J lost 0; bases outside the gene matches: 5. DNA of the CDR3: TGTGCCAGCAGGATTGGACTAGCGGTCTCCTACGAGCAGTACTTC. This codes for CASRIGLAVSYEQYF.

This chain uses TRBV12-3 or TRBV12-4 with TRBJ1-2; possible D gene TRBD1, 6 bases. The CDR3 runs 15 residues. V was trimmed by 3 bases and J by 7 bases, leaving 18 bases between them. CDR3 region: CASSLGAGVWSGYTF. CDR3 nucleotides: TGTGCCAGCAGTTTGGGGGCAGGGGTATGGAGTGGCTACACCTTC.

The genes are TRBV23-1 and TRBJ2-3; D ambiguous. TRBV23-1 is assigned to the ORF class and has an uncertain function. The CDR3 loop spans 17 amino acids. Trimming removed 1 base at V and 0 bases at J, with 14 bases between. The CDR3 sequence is CASSQFQVLRSTDTQYF. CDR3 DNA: TGCGCCAGCAGTCAATTTCAGGTTCTGCGGAGCACAGATACGCAGTATTTT.

As DNA, the CDR3 is TGTGCCAGCAGTTTTACCCCAGGGGCGTCCTATAATTCACCCCTCCACTTT. Amino acids: CASSFTPGASYNSPLHF. The chain combines TRBV6-5 with TRBJ1-6; a possible D gene is TRBD1 (6 bases). There are 17 residues in the CDR3. V dropped 4 bases and J dropped 1 base, with 14 bases sitting between them. Germline V gene sequence: CDR1 MNHEY, CDR2 SVGAGI.

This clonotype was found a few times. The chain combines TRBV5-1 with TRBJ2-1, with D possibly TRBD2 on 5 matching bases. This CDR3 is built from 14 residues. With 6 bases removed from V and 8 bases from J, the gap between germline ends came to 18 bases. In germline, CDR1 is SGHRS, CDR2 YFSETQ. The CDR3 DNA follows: TGCGCCAGCACCGACTATTCCAACCATCATGAGCAGTTCTTC. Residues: CASTDYSNHHEQFF.

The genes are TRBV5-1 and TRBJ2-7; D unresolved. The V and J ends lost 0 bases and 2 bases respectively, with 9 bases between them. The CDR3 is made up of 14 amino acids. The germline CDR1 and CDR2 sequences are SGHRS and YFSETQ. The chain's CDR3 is CASSLGGYTYEQYF. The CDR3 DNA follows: TGCGCCAGCAGCTTGGGAGGCTACACCTACGAGCAGTACTTC.

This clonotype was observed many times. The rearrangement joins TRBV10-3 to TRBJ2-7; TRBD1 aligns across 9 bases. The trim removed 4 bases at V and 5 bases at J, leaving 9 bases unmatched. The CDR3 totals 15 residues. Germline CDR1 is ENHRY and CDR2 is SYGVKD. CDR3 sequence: CAISGPGTGIDEQYF. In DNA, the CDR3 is TGTGCCATCAGTGGCCCCGGGACAGGGATCGACGAGCAGTACTTC.